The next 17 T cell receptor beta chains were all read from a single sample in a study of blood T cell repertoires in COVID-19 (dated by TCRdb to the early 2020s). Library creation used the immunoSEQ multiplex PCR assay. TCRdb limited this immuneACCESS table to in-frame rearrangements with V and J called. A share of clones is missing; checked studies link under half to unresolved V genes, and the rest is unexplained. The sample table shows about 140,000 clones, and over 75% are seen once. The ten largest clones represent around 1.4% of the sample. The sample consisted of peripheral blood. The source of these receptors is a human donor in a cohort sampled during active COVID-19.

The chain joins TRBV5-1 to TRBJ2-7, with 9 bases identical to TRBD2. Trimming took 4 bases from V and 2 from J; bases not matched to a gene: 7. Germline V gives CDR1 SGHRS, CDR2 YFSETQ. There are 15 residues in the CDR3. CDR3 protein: CASSPRLAAPYEQYF. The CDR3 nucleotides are TGCGCCAGCAGCCCCAGACTAGCGGCTCCCTACGAGCAGTACTTC.

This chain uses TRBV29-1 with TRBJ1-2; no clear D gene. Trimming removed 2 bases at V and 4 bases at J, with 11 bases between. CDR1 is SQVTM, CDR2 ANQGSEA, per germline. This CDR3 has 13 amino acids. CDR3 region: CSVESTEGYGYTF. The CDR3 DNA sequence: TGCAGCGTTGAATCGACGGAGGGCTATGGCTACACCTTC.

The CDR3 DNA is TGTGCCAGTAAGAACAGACAGCTCTCTGGCACAGATACGCAGTATTTT. This codes for CASKNRQLSGTDTQYF. The chain has TRBV19 and TRBJ2-3; D might be TRBD1 (5 bases). Germline V gives CDR1 LNHDA, CDR2 SQIVND (reference sequence). Trimming left V 7 bases short and J 1 base short, with 18 bases between. The CDR3 runs to 16 residues.

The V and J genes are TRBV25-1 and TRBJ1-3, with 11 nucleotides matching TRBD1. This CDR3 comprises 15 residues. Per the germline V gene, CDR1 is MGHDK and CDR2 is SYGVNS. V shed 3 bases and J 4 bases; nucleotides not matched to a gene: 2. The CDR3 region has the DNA TGTGCCAGCAGTGACCGGACAGGGGGCGGAAACACCATATATTTT. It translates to CASSDRTGGGNTIYF.

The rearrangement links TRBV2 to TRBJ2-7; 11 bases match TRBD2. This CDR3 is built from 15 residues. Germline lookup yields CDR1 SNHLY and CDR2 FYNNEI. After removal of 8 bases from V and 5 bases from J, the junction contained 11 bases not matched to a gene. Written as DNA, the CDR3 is TGTGCCAGCCGCCGGCTAGCGGGAGGCTTCGACGAGCAGTACTTC. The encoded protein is CASRRLAGGFDEQYF.

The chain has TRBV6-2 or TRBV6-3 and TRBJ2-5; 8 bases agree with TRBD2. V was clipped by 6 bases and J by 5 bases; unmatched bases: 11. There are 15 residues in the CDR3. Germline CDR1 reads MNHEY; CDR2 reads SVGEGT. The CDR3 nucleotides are TGTGCCAGCAGCTCCGGGACTAGAAGGGCGGAGACCCAGTACTTC. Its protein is CASSSGTRRAETQYF.

The CDR3 loop is CASSQDRNSPLHF. As DNA, the CDR3 is TGCGCCAGCAGCCAAGACAGGAATTCACCCCTCCACTTT. The rearrangement joins TRBV4-3 to TRBJ1-6, with no clear D. V gave up 0 bases and J gave up 7 bases, with 4 bases separating them. The germline gives CDR1 LGHNA, CDR2 YSLEER. The CDR3 has 13 amino acids.

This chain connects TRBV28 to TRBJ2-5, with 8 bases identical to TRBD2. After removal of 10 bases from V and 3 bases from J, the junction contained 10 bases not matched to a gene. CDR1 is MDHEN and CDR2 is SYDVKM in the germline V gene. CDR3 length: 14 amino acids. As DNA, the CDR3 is TGTGCCACTCCCTTAGCGGGATCGGAAGAGACCCAGTACTTC. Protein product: CATPLAGSEETQYF.

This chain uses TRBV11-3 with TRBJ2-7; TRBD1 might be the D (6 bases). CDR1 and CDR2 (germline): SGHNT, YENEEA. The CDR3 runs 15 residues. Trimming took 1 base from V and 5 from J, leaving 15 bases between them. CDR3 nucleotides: TGTGCCAGCAGCTTAGGGGCAGGGGTTCCCCACGAGCAGTACTTC. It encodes CASSLGAGVPHEQYF.

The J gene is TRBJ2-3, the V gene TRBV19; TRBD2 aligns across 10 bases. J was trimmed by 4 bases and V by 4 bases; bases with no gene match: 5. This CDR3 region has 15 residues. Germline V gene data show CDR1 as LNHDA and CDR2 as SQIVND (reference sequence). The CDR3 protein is CASSNLAGEADTQYF. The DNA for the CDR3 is TGTGCCAGTAGTAACCTAGCGGGAGAAGCAGATACGCAGTATTTT.

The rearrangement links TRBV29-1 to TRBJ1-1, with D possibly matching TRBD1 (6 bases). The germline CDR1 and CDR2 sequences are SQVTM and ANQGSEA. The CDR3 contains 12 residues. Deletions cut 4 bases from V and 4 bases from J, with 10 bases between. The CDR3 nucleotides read TGCAGCGTTGGGGGGGGCGGCACTGAAGCTTTCTTT. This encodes CSVGGGGTEAFF.

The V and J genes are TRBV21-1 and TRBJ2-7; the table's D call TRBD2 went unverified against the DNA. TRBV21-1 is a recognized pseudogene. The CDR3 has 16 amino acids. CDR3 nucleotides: TGTGCCAGCAGCAAAGTGGAGCGGGATAGCTCCTACGAGCAGTACTTC. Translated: CASSKVERDSSYEQYF.

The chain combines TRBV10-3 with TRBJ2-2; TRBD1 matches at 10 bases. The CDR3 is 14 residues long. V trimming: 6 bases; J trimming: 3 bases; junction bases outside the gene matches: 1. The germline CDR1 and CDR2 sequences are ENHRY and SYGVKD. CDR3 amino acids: CAISGTGDTGELFF. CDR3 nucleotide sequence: TGTGCCATCAGCGGGACAGGGGACACCGGGGAGCTGTTTTTT.

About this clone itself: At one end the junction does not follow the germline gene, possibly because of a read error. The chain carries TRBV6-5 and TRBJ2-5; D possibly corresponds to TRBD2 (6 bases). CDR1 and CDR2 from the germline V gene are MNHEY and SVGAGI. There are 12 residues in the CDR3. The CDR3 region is CASRRGSAAPDF. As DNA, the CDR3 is TGTGCCAGCAGGCGGGGAAGCGCCGCCCCGGACTTC.

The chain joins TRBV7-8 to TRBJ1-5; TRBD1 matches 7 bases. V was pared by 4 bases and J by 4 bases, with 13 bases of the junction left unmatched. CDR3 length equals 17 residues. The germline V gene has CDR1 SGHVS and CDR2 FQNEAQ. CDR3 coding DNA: TGTGCCAGCAGCTCGGATAGACAGGGAGTGTGGAATCAGCCCCAGCATTTT. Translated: CASSSDRQGVWNQPQHF. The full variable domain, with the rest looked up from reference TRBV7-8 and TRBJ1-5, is GAGVSQSPRYKVAKRGQDVALRCDPISGHVSLFWYQQALGQGPEFLTYFQNEAQLDKSGLPSDRFFAERPEGSVSTLKIQRTQQEDSAVYLCASSSDRQGVWNQPQHFGDGTRLSIL.

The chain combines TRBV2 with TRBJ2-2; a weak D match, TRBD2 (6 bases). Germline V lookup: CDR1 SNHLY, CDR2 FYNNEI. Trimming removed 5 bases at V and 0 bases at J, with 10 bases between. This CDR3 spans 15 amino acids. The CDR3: CASSRLVSNTGELFF. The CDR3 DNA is TGTGCCAGCAGTAGACTAGTATCGAACACCGGGGAGCTGTTTTTT.

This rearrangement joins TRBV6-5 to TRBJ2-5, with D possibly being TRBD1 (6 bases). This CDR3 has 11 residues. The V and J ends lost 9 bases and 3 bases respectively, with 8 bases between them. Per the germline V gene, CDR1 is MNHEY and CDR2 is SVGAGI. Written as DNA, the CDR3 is TGTGCCAGTCGGGACAAAGAGACCCAGTACTTC. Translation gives CASRDKETQYF.